This TCR beta chain was recorded in a study of PD-1 and CTLA-4 blockade in melanoma. V was clipped by 1 base and J by 0 bases, with 9 bases between them. CDR1 and CDR2 (germline): LGHDT, YNNKEL (reference sequence). The CDR3 runs to 15 residues. TCRdb keeps only in-frame clones here, not all; method: immunoSEQ multiplex PCR. Among about 28,000 clones listed, less than 95% were seen once. Sequences were derived from CD8+ T cells from peripheral blood, sampled from a patient given anti-PD-1 treatment. The genes are TRBV3-1 (or the pseudogene TRBV3-2) and TRBJ1-2, with D uncertain. The source of this sequence is a human donor with melanoma. CDR3 DNA: TGTGCCAGCAGCCAAGTAGAGGAAGCTAACTATGGCTACACCTTC. Its translation: CASSQVEEANYGYTF.